The next 13 T cell receptor beta chains were all read from a single sample in a study of OX40 agonist ivuxolimab in advanced cancers. Sequencing used immunoSEQ multiplex PCR; TCRdb keeps in-frame clones, though not all of them. The data contain 73,000 or so clones, 82% of them singletons. Specimen: CD4+ or CD8+ T cells sorted from blood, collected in a trial of the OX40 agonist ivuxolimab. These receptors were collected from an adult with an advanced solid tumor such as melanoma, head and neck, liver or kidney cancer.

This chain uses TRBV28 with TRBJ2-2, with D tentatively TRBD1 (8 bases). The CDR3 totals 15 residues. Deletions cut 4 bases from V and 7 bases from J, with 16 bases between. The V gene's germline CDR1 is MDHEN and CDR2 SYDVKM. The CDR3 protein is CASSSQGEGSGELFF. CDR3 bases: TGTGCCAGCAGTTCACAGGGGGAGGGTAGCGGGGAGCTGTTTTTT. The full variable domain, in which reference TRBV28 and TRBJ2-2 provide the parts outside the CDR3, is DVKVTQSSRYLVKRTGEKVFLECVQDMDHENMFWYRQDPGLGLRLIYFSYDVKMKEKGDIPEGYSVSREKKERFSLILESASTNQTSMYLCASSSQGEGSGELFFGEGSRLTVL.

As regards this clone: This sample also contains other DNA sequences that code for the same CDR3. The chain has TRBV7-9 and TRBJ2-7, with D unclear. Trimming pared 0 bases from V and 0 bases from J, leaving 6 bases between. This CDR3 has 14 residues. Germline V gene sequence: CDR1 SEHNR, CDR2 FQNEAQ (reference sequence). The CDR3 spells CASSLAVASYEQYF. The CDR3, as DNA: TGTGCCAGCAGCTTAGCGGTAGCCTCCTACGAGCAGTACTTC.

The chain uses TRBV7-9 and TRBJ1-6; 9 bases agree with TRBD1. CDR3 length: 15 residues. CDR1 is SEHNR, CDR2 FQNEAQ, per germline (reference sequence). The ends lost 5 bases at V and 7 bases at J; junction bases unmatched: 6. CDR3 in amino acids: CASSPPGQGNSPLHF. The CDR3 bases are TGTGCCAGCAGCCCACCGGGACAGGGCAATTCACCCCTCCACTTT.

J is TRBJ1-2 and V is TRBV6-5, with 9 positions matching TRBD1. Trimming took 2 bases from V and 4 from J; bases not matched to a gene: 2. The CDR3 loop spans 14 amino acids. Germline V gene data show CDR1 as MNHEY and CDR2 as SVGAGI. The CDR3: CASSYGTGLYGYTF. CDR3 nucleotide sequence: TGTGCCAGCAGTTACGGGACAGGGCTCTATGGCTACACCTTC.

This chain uses TRBV9 with TRBJ2-1, with D possibly TRBD2 on 6 matching bases. Trimming pared 4 bases from V and 8 bases from J, leaving 22 bases between. The CDR3 runs to 16 residues. Germline V gene lookup returns CDR1 SGDLS and CDR2 YYNGEE. CDR3 nucleotide sequence: TGTGCCAGCAGCAACTCGGGACGCGGGATGTGGGATGAGCAGTTCTTC. It yields the protein CASSNSGRGMWDEQFF.

V usage is TRBV4-3 and J usage is TRBJ2-1; D call uncertain. Germline CDR1 and CDR2: LGHNA and YSLEER. V was pared by 0 bases and J by 3 bases, with 9 bases between. This CDR3 is built from 15 residues. CDR3 residues: CASSQDPAYYNEQFF. CDR3 bases: TGCGCCAGCAGCCAAGATCCGGCTTACTACAATGAGCAGTTCTTC.

The rearrangement joins TRBV28 to TRBJ2-7; a weak D match, TRBD2 (6 bases). Germline V gene lookup returns CDR1 MDHEN and CDR2 SYDVKM. The V end was cut by 5 bases, the J end by 2 bases, with 16 bases between. The CDR3 totals 15 residues. CDR3 nucleotide sequence: TGTGCCAGCAGTACCCCCGGGGGAATAACCTACGAGCAGTACTTC. Its translation is CASSTPGGITYEQYF.

This sequence joins TRBV5-4 and TRBJ1-2, with TRBD1 matching 12 bases. Germline trimming cut 5 bases from V and 4 bases from J; bases unmatched to any gene: 3. CDR1 is SGHNT and CDR2 is YYREEE in the germline V gene (reference sequence). The CDR3 runs to 14 residues. The CDR3 sequence is CASRGQGAGYGYTF. CDR3 coding DNA: TGTGCCAGCAGGGGACAGGGGGCTGGCTATGGCTACACCTTC.

J is TRBJ2-4 and V is TRBV7-8; TRBD2 might be the D (7 bases). This CDR3 comprises 17 residues. Per germline, CDR1 SGHVS and CDR2 FQNEAQ. V dropped 2 bases and J dropped 2 bases, with 16 bases sitting between them. DNA of the CDR3: TGTGCCAGCAGCTTAACTACGGGGGGCGCGTCCAAAAACATTCAGTACTTC. It encodes CASSLTTGGASKNIQYF.

This chain joins TRBV27 and TRBJ2-1; TRBD2 agrees at 10 bases. V trimming: 6 bases; J trimming: 6 bases; junction bases outside the gene matches: 8. There are 15 residues in the CDR3. Germline loops: CDR1 MNHEY, CDR2 SMNVEV (reference sequence). As DNA, the CDR3 is TGTGCCAGCAGGGAAGCGGGAGGGACCTCCAATGAGCAGTTCTTC. As protein: CASREAGGTSNEQFF.

The genes are TRBV5-1 and TRBJ1-4; D ambiguous. The CDR3 has 14 amino acids. V was shortened by 6 bases and J by 0 bases, with 9 bases between the two germline ends. The germline V gene encodes CDR1 SGHRS and CDR2 YFSETQ. The DNA of the CDR3 is TGCGCCAGCAAGGCAGACGCAACTAATGAAAAACTGTTTTTT. Protein: CASKADATNEKLFF.

The chain carries TRBV19 and TRBJ2-5, with a weak D call TRBD2 (6 bases). The germline V and J ends were trimmed by 5 bases and 6 bases, with 19 bases remaining between them. The CDR3 length is 15 residues. Germline CDR1 and CDR2: LNHDA and SQIVND (reference sequence). CDR3 in amino acids: CASSSNLATSQTQYF. The CDR3 DNA sequence: TGTGCCAGTAGTTCAAATCTAGCGACCTCGCAGACCCAGTACTTC.

The chain links TRBV11-3 to TRBJ2-5; perhaps TRBD2 as D (5 bases). Trimming took 5 bases from V and 4 from J, leaving 11 bases between them. The CDR3 covers 13 residues. CDR1 and CDR2 (germline): SGHNT, YENEEA. CDR3: CASSLRGRETQYF. CDR3 sequence (DNA): TGTGCCAGCAGCCTGAGAGGGAGAGAGACCCAGTACTTC.